This T cell receptor (beta chain) emerged from a study of cytomegalovirus exposure and HLA in healthy donors. Study-level points and caveats: CMV serostatus was the only immune exposure information that was available.

Trimming removed 0 bases from V and 11 bases from J, with 14 bases in between. The length of the CDR3 is 13 residues. Germline CDR1 reads SGHAT; CDR2 reads FQNNGV. Amplification used 60 Vbeta primers and 13 Jbeta primers. TCRdb's table, derived via immunoSEQ multiplex PCR, lists solely in-frame clones and lacks some. The sample includes tens of thousands of clones, under 85% of them seen just once. This clone was counted only a few times. What it binds is unknown. Specimen: PBMCs. The rearrangement links TRBV11-2 to TRBJ2-7, with a weak D call TRBD1 (5 bases). The clonotype was recovered from a man between 45 and 60 years old in good health and CMV-seropositive. The CDR3 spells CASSLDPQGREYF. The CDR3, as DNA: TGTGCCAGCAGCTTAGACCCTCAGGGTAGGGAGTACTTC.